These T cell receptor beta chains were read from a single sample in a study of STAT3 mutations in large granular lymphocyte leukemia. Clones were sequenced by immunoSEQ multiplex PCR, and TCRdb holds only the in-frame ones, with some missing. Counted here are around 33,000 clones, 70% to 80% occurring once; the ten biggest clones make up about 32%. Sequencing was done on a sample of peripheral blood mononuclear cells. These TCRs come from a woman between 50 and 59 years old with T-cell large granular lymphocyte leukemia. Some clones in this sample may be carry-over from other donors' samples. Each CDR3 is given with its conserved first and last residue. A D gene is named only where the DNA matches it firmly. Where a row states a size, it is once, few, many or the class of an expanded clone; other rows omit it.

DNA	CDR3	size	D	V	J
TGTGCCACCAGCACTCGGACAGGGGGGAATGAGCAGTTCTTC	CATSTRTGGNEQFF	.	TRBD1	TRBV15	TRBJ2-1
TGCGCCAGCAGCTTGTATGGGGGAGCCTCCATGCAGTACTTC	CASSLYGGASMQYF	few	.	TRBV5-1	TRBJ2-7
TGTGCCAGCAGCTGGACGGACAGGGTAACAGATACGCAGTATTTT	CASSWTDRVTDTQYF	.	TRBD1	TRBV7-9	TRBJ2-3
TGTGCCAGCAGCTTCCTGACTGAAGCTTTCTTT	CASSFLTEAFF	.	.	TRBV7-9	TRBJ1-1
TGTGCCAGCAGTTACCGGGCAGGCAGCTCCTACAATGAGCAGTTCTTC	CASSYRAGSSYNEQFF	.	.	TRBV6-5	TRBJ2-1
TGTGCCAGCAGCCCAGGGCGGCGGGATACGCAGTATTTT	CASSPGRRDTQYF	.	.	TRBV7-9	TRBJ2-3
TGTGCCTGGAAAAAAGGTACAGAGAGGGGTGAGCAGTTCTTC	CAWKKGTERGEQFF	.	.	TRBV30	TRBJ2-1
TGTGCCAGCAGTCTTCTAGCATCCGAGCAGTTCTTC	CASSLLASEQFF	.	.	TRBV28	TRBJ2-1
TGTGCCAGCTCACCATTGGGGACAGGGGACACAGATACGCAGTATTTT	CASSPLGTGDTDTQYF	.	TRBD1	TRBV18	TRBJ2-3
TGTGCCAGCAGCTTCCTTACAGGGGGCACTGAAGCTTTCTTT	CASSFLTGGTEAFF	.	TRBD1	TRBV7-9	TRBJ1-1
TGCGCCAGCCGATTGGGACAGGGCTTTGCGACCCAGTACTTC	CASRLGQGFATQYF	.	TRBD1	TRBV5-1	TRBJ2-5
TGTGCCAGCAGGTTGGGGGGGGTTAGCAATCAGCCCCAGCATTTT	CASRLGGVSNQPQHF	once	.	TRBV5-5	TRBJ1-5
TGTGCCAGCTCACCGACCCTTAACCACGAGCAGTACTTC	CASSPTLNHEQYF	.	.	TRBV18	TRBJ2-7
TGTGCCAGCAGCTTATCCCGGACAGACTATGGCTACACCTTC	CASSLSRTDYGYTF	medium-sized	.	TRBV7-9	TRBJ1-2
TGTGCCAGCAGCCGGGACAGGGGAAACATTCAGTACTTC	CASSRDRGNIQYF	few	TRBD1	TRBV11-2	TRBJ2-4
TGTGCCAGCAGCCCGCGTGTGGTCCGAGACAATCAGCCCCAGCATTTT	CASSPRVVRDNQPQHF	.	.	TRBV14	TRBJ1-5
TGTGCCAGCTCACCACCCGGAAACACCATATATTTT	CASSPPGNTIYF	.	.	TRBV18	TRBJ1-3
TGTGCCAGCAGTCTGGACAGGGGAATTGGAAACACCATATATTTT	CASSLDRGIGNTIYF	.	TRBD1	TRBV27	TRBJ1-3
TGTGCCACCAGCAGAGATTATAGCAATCAGCCCCAGCATTTT	CATSRDYSNQPQHF	few	.	TRBV15	TRBJ1-5
TGTGCCAGCAGTTTATGGGCCAAAGGTAGCAATCAGCCCCAGCATTTT	CASSLWAKGSNQPQHF	.	.	TRBV28	TRBJ1-5
TGTGCCAGCAGTGATGGAGGGACAGATACGCAGTATTTT	CASSDGGTDTQYF	.	.	TRBV2	TRBJ2-3
TGTGCCAGCAGCTTGAGCCCACTTCTTGGCTACACCTTC	CASSLSPLLGYTF	.	.	TRBV5-4	TRBJ1-2